The next 16 T cell receptor beta chains were all read from a single sample in a study of OX40 agonist ivuxolimab in advanced cancers. Repertoires were generated with immunoSEQ multiplex PCR, while TCRdb's copy carries only in-frame clones and drops some. The sample lists tens of thousands of clones; more than 75% were seen once. The source was CD4+ or CD8+ T cells sorted from blood, collected in a trial of the OX40 agonist ivuxolimab. The receptors were gathered from an adult with an advanced solid tumor such as melanoma, head and neck, liver or kidney cancer.

J is TRBJ1-5 and V is TRBV7-8, with D maybe TRBD1 (6 bases). Germline V gene sequence: CDR1 SGHVS, CDR2 FQNEAQ. The CDR3 extends over 13 amino acids. V was trimmed by 6 bases and J by 4 bases, leaving 10 bases between them. The CDR3: CASRDRLNQPQHF. CDR3 nucleotide sequence: TGTGCCAGCAGGGACAGATTGAATCAGCCCCAGCATTTT. Based on the CDR3 plus reference TRBV7-8 and TRBJ1-5, the full variable domain is GAGVSQSPRYKVAKRGQDVALRCDPISGHVSLFWYQQALGQGPEFLTYFQNEAQLDKSGLPSDRFFAERPEGSVSTLKIQRTQQEDSAVYLCASRDRLNQPQHFGDGTRLSIL.

As for this clone: Other DNA sequences of this sample code for an identical CDR3. The rearrangement uses TRBV6-6 and TRBJ2-2; possible D gene TRBD1, 5 bases. CDR3 length equals 16 residues. The germline gives CDR1 MNHNY, CDR2 SVGAGI (reference sequence). Trimming pared 1 base from V and 5 bases from J, leaving 14 bases between. In DNA, the CDR3 is TGTGCCAGCAGTTACTACAGGCAGGGCGGTACCGGGGAGCTGTTTTTT. This codes for CASSYYRQGGTGELFF.

The rearrangement joins TRBV27 to TRBJ1-1; a weak D match, TRBD1 (5 bases). Trimming took 7 bases from V and 4 from J, leaving 22 bases between them. The CDR3 sequence is 16 residues long. Per germline, CDR1 MNHEY and CDR2 SMNVEV (reference sequence). In nucleotides, the CDR3 is TGTGCCAGCACCCCAGTAGAGGGGTCAAGGGGCACTGAAGCTTTCTTT. Residues: CASTPVEGSRGTEAFF.

The table lists this clone with a few counts. This chain joins TRBV6-1 and TRBJ1-4; the D gene is possibly TRBD1 (6 bases). V lost 6 bases and J 5 bases, leaving 13 bases between the germline ends. There are 14 residues in the CDR3. Germline CDR1 is MNHNS and CDR2 is SASEGT. CDR3 in DNA: TGTGCCAGCAGCTCCGGACAGAAGAATGAAAAACTGTTTTTT. Protein sequence: CASSSGQKNEKLFF.

The rearrangement joins TRBV27 to TRBJ2-1; D call uncertain. V lost 2 bases and J lost 0, with 5 bases in between. The CDR3 is 14 amino acids. The germline gives CDR1 MNHEY, CDR2 SMNVEV (reference sequence). For the CDR3, the DNA is TGTGCCAGCAGTTTAGGTAGCTCCTACAATGAGCAGTTCTTC. Protein product: CASSLGSSYNEQFF.

V gene TRBV5-1 combines with J gene TRBJ2-7; 8 bases are a match to TRBD1. The junction had 6 bases not matched to a gene; V was cut back by 1 base and J by 3 bases. This CDR3 is built from 15 residues. CDR1 is SGHRS and CDR2 is YFSETQ in the germline V gene. The CDR3 nucleotides are TGCGCCAGCAGCTTGTATCAGGGGGCATACTACGAGCAGTACTTC. Its protein product is CASSLYQGAYYEQYF.

The gene calls are TRBV14 and TRBJ2-1; 13 nucleotides match TRBD2. The CDR3 covers 18 residues. Germline CDR1 reads SGHDN; CDR2 reads FVKESK. J was trimmed by 9 bases and V by 5 bases; bases with no gene match: 16. The CDR3 DNA is TGTGCCAGCAGCATGCGAGCCAGTTTACTAGCGGGGGGGCGTGAGCAGTTCTTC. It is translated as CASSMRASLLAGGREQFF.

The rearrangement joins TRBV30 to TRBJ2-2; D possibly matches TRBD1 or TRBD2 (5 bases each). Germline V gives CDR1 GTSNPN, CDR2 SVGIG (reference sequence). The V end lost 4 bases, the J end lost 1 base, and 13 bases lay between the germline ends. CDR3 length: 15 residues. CDR3 region: CAWTWGTENTGELFF. The DNA of the CDR3 is TGTGCCTGGACTTGGGGGACGGAGAACACCGGGGAGCTGTTTTTT.

The gene calls are TRBV19 and TRBJ1-2; D remains ambiguous. Germline loops: CDR1 LNHDA, CDR2 SQIVND (reference sequence). This CDR3 spans 14 amino acids. V lost 3 bases to trimming and J lost 4 bases, with 12 bases between them. CDR3 sequence reads: CASSMEGIVYGYTF. CDR3 DNA: TGTGCCAGTAGTATGGAAGGGATCGTCTATGGCTACACCTTC.

This sequence joins TRBV10-2 and TRBJ1-4; no reliable D call. The CDR3 is made up of 14 amino acids. V shed 2 bases and J shed 10 bases, with 14 bases lying between them. CDR1 is WSHSY and CDR2 is SAAADI in the germline V gene. In nucleotides, the CDR3 is TGCGCCAGCAGTGAGGGGTCCGGCCCAGTAAAACTGTTTTTT. This gives the protein CASSEGSGPVKLFF.

This chain joins TRBV5-1 and TRBJ1-2; TRBD1 agrees at 9 bases. The CDR3 extends over 13 amino acids. V lost 5 bases to trimming and J lost 3 bases; unmatched junction nucleotides: 2. CDR1 SGHRS and CDR2 YFSETQ come from the germline V gene. The CDR3 protein is CASRRQGDYGYTF. CDR3 nucleotides: TGCGCCAGCAGGCGACAGGGGGACTATGGCTACACCTTC.

On this clone: This specimen includes other DNA sequences encoding the same CDR3. The J gene is TRBJ2-2, the V gene TRBV7-9; D is uncertain. Germline values: CDR1 SEHNR, CDR2 FQNEAQ (reference sequence). The CDR3 spans 12 residues. Trimming removed 0 bases at V and 6 bases at J, with 2 bases between. Here the CDR3 DNA reads TGTGCCAGCAGCTTAGCAGCCGGGGAGCTGTTTTTT. This translates into CASSLAAGELFF.

V usage is TRBV7-9 and J usage is TRBJ2-7, with TRBD1 matching over 8 bases. V shed 4 bases and J 5 bases; nucleotides not matched to a gene: 7. The germline gives CDR1 SEHNR, CDR2 FQNEAQ (reference sequence). The CDR3 has 14 residues. The CDR3 DNA is TGTGCCAGCAGCTCAGGACAGGGCAGGAACGAGCAGTACTTC. This codes for CASSSGQGRNEQYF.

The chain carries TRBV9 and TRBJ1-1, with 12 bases fitting TRBD1. Germline CDR1 SGDLS, CDR2 YYNGEE. CDR3 length: 16 residues. The J segment lost 7 bases and the V segment lost 3 bases, leaving 10 bases of the junction unmatched. The CDR3 DNA sequence: TGTGCCAGCAGCGCCCGTGGGACAGGGGGCGCGGTTGAAGCTTTCTTT. Translated, it gives CASSARGTGGAVEAFF.

The genes are TRBV19 and TRBJ2-3; 8 bases match TRBD2. The CDR3 consists of 15 residues. Trimming took 3 bases from V and 4 from J; bases not matched to a gene: 6. Germline CDR1 is LNHDA and CDR2 is SQIVND (reference sequence). CDR3 loop: CASSITGGPSDTQYF. CDR3 bases: TGTGCCAGTAGTATCACGGGGGGGCCCTCAGATACGCAGTATTTT.

This clone occurred once. This chain uses TRBV7-9 with TRBJ2-7; D not resolved. Germline CDR1 reads SEHNR; CDR2 reads FQNEAQ (reference sequence). The CDR3 is made up of 16 amino acids. The germline V and J ends were trimmed by 2 bases and 1 base, with 15 bases remaining between them. The CDR3 DNA reads TGTGCCAGCAGCTTATTACGGGTTGCCGGATCCTACGAGCAGTACTTC. It specifies CASSLLRVAGSYEQYF.